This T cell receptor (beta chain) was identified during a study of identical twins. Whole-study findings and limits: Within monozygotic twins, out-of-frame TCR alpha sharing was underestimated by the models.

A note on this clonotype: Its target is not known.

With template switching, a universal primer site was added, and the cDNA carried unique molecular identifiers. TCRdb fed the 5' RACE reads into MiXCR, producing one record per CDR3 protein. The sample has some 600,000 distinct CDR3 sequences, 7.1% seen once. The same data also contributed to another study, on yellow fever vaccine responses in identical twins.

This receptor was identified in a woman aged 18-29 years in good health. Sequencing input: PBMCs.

The CDR3 loop is CASSFPGNNEQFF. The CDR3 DNA is TGTGCCAGCAGCTTTCCCGGCAACAATGAGCAGTTCTTC. The chain joins TRBV13 to TRBJ2-1; D is unresolved. Germline-derived CDR1 and CDR2 are PRHDT and FYEKMQ (reference sequence). This CDR3 contains 13 residues. V was cut by 3 bases and J by 5 bases, with 8 bases left in between. Looking up the rest from reference TRBV13 and TRBJ2-1 gives the full variable domain: AAGVIQSPRHLIKEKRETATLKCYPIPRHDTVYWYQQGPGQDPQFLISFYEKMQSDKGSIPDRFSAQQFSDYHSELNMSSLELGDSALYFCASSFPGNNEQFFGPGTRLTVL.